The next 3 T cell receptor beta chains were all read from a single sample in a study of blood T cell repertoires in COVID-19. Sequencing used immunoSEQ multiplex PCR; TCRdb keeps in-frame clones, though not all of them. The sample consists of roughly 250,000 clones, approximately 83% of them appearing once. Sequenced: PBMCs or T cells enriched from blood (not recorded which). The receptors here all came from a woman between 40 and 55 years old with acute COVID-19.

The rearrangement joins TRBV2 to TRBJ2-5, with 7 nucleotides matching TRBD2. Germline values: CDR1 SNHLY, CDR2 FYNNEI. This CDR3 has 17 residues. Losses at the gene ends were 7 bases for V and 5 bases for J; bases not matched to a gene: 19. CDR3 region: CASKGLVSGPNKETQYF. The CDR3 DNA is TGTGCCAGCAAAGGACTAGTTTCCGGACCAAACAAGGAGACCCAGTACTTC. The complete variable domain, with remaining parts taken from reference TRBV2 and TRBJ2-5, reads EPEVTQTPSHQVTQMGQEVILRCVPISNHLYFYWYRQILGQKVEFLVSFYNNEISEKSEIFDDQFSVERPDGSNFTLKIRSTKLEDSAMYFCASKGLVSGPNKETQYFGPGTRLLVL.

V gene TRBV11-3 combines with J gene TRBJ1-2; no clear D gene. The germline gives CDR1 SGHNT, CDR2 YENEEA. Trimming left V 5 bases short and J 2 bases short, with 12 bases between. The CDR3 runs 14 residues. For the CDR3, the DNA is TGTGCCAGCAGCCCGAGTGAGTTGAACTATGGCTACACCTTC. Its protein is CASSPSELNYGYTF.

The V and J genes are TRBV3-1 (or the pseudogene TRBV3-2) and TRBJ2-7; 8 nucleotides match TRBD2. Germline CDR1 LGHDT, CDR2 YNNKEL (reference sequence). The CDR3 loop spans 14 amino acids. V lost 2 bases to trimming and J lost 5 bases; unmatched junction nucleotides: 5. The CDR3 bases are TGTGCCAGCAGCCAAAGGCTAGCGGGTCACGAGCAGTACTTC. Translated: CASSQRLAGHEQYF.